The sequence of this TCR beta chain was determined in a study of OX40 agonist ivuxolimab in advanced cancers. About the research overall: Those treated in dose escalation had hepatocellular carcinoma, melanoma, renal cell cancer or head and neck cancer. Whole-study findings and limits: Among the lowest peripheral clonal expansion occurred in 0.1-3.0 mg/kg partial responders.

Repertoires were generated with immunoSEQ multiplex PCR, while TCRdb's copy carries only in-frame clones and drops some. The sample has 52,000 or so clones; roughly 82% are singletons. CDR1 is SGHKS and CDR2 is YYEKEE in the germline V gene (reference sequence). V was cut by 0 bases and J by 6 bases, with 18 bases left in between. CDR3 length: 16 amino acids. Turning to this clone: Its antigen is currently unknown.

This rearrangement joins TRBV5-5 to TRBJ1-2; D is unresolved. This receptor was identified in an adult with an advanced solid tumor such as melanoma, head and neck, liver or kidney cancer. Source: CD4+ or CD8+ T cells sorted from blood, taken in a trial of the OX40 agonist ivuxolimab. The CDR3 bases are TGTGCCAGCAGCTTGGCCGGTGTCAGTGGTCCTAATGGCTACACCTTC. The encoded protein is CASSLAGVSGPNGYTF.